The 2 T cell receptor beta chains in this list originate from one sample, sequenced in a study of blood T cell repertoires in COVID-19. Sequencing used immunoSEQ multiplex PCR; TCRdb keeps in-frame clones, though not all of them. The repertoire has fewer than 250,000 clones, 88% of them found once; the top ten carry approximately 3.7%. The sample taken for sequencing was PBMCs or T cells enriched from blood (not recorded which). Every receptor here comes from a woman aged 25 to 39 who had been exposed to COVID-19.

The V gene is TRBV2, the J gene TRBJ2-5; 8 positions agree with TRBD2. The CDR3 sequence is 14 residues long. V shed 7 bases, J shed 1 base, and the junction held 5 bases outside the gene matches. Germline V gives CDR1 SNHLY, CDR2 FYNNEI. CDR3 nucleotides: TGTGCCAGCACGGAAGCGGGGGCCCAAGAGACCCAGTACTTC. This translates into CASTEAGAQETQYF.

This chain connects TRBV5-4 to TRBJ2-7; 10 nucleotides agree with TRBD2. V lost 0 bases to trimming and J lost 3 bases; unmatched junction nucleotides: 3. The CDR3 covers 15 residues. Germline loops: CDR1 SGHNT, CDR2 YYREEE (reference sequence). CDR3: CASSLGSGGNYEQYF. The CDR3 DNA sequence: TGTGCCAGCAGCTTGGGTAGCGGGGGGAACTACGAGCAGTACTTC.